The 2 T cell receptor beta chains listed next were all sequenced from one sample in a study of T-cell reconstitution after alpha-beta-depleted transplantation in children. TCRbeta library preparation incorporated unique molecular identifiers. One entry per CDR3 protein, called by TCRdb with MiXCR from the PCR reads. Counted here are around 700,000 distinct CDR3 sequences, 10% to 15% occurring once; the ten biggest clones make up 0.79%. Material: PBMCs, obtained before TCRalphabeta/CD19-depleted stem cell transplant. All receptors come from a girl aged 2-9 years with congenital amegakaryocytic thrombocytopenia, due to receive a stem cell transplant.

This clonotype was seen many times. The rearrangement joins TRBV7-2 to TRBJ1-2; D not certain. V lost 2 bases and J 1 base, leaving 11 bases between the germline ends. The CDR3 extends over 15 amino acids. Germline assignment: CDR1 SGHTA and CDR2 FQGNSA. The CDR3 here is CASSLSSGNNYGYTF. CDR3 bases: TGTGCCAGCAGCTTAAGTAGCGGCAATAACTATGGCTACACCTTC.

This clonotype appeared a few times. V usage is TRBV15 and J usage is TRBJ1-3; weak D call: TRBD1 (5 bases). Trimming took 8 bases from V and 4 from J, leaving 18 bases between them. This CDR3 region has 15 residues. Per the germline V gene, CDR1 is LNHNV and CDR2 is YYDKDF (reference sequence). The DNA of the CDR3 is TGTGCCACCGCGCAGGGTCGGGCGCCGGGAAACACCATATATTTT. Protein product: CATAQGRAPGNTIYF.